These 4 T cell receptor beta chains originate from one sample sequenced in a study of blood T cell repertoires in COVID-19 (dated by TCRdb to the early 2020s). The receptor library was made with the immunoSEQ multiplex PCR assay. The table was pulled from immuneACCESS by TCRdb, which kept in-frame rearrangements only. Such tables lose some clones; where checked, under half of the loss comes from unresolved V genes, and the rest has no known cause. The sample profile shows roughly 180,000 clones; roughly 76% of them were found once. 9.5% to 11% of the sample is in the top ten clones. Sequencing was performed on peripheral blood. These receptors were collected from a woman aged 40 to 50 with COVID-19, enrolled during active disease.

This sequence joins TRBV28 and TRBJ2-7; 13 nucleotides match TRBD2. The length of the CDR3 is 14 residues. CDR1 and CDR2 from the germline V gene are MDHEN and SYDVKM. Trimming removed 5 bases from V and 7 bases from J; junction bases left unmatched: 5. The CDR3 DNA is TGTGCCAGCAGTGGGACTAGCGGGAAGAGGGAGCAGTACTTC. Protein: CASSGTSGKREQYF.

The gene calls are TRBV7-9 and TRBJ1-3, with TRBD1 identical over 9 bases. This CDR3 has 15 residues. The V gene's germline CDR1 is SEHNR and CDR2 FQNEAQ (reference sequence). The J segment lost 4 bases and the V segment lost 5 bases, leaving 6 bases of the junction unmatched. The CDR3 here is CASSITQGAGNTIYF. Here the CDR3 DNA reads TGTGCCAGCAGCATAACACAGGGGGCAGGAAACACCATATATTTT.

This clone appeared a few times. V and J are TRBV7-8 and TRBJ2-1, with 10 bases identical to TRBD1. The CDR3 extends over 15 amino acids. The ends lost 4 bases at V and 7 bases at J; junction bases unmatched: 7. Germline assignment: CDR1 SGHVS and CDR2 FQNEAQ. The CDR3 here is CASSYGTGVENEQFF. The DNA for the CDR3 is TGTGCCAGCAGCTATGGGACAGGGGTCGAAAATGAGCAGTTCTTC.

V is TRBV27 and J is TRBJ2-7, with 14 nucleotides matching TRBD2. CDR3 length: 17 amino acids. V lost 5 bases to trimming and J lost 2 bases; unmatched junction nucleotides: 8. CDR1 and CDR2 (germline): MNHEY, SMNVEV (reference sequence). CDR3 sequence: CASSTLSTSGRAYEQYF. The CDR3 DNA follows: TGTGCCAGCAGTACACTATCGACTAGCGGGAGGGCCTACGAGCAGTACTTC.